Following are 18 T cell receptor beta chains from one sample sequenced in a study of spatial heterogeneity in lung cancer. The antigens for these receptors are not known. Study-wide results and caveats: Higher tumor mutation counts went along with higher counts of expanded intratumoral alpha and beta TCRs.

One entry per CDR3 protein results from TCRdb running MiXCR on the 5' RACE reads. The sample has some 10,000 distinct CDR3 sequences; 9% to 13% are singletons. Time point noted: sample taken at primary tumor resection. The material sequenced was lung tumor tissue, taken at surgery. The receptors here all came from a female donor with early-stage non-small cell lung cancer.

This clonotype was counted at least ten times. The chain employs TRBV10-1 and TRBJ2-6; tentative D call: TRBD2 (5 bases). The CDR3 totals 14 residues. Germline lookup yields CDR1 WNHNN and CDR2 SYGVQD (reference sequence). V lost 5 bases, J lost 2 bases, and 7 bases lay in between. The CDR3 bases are TGCGCCAGCAGTTCGGGGACTGGGGCCAACGTCCTGACTTTC. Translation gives CASSSGTGANVLTF.

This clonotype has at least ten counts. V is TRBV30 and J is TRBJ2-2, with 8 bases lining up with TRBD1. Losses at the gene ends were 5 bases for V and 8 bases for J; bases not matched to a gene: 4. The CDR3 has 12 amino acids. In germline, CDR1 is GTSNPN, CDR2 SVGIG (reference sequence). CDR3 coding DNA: TGTGCCTGGGGCAGGGGGCGTGGGGAGCTGTTTTTT. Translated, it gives CAWGRGRGELFF.

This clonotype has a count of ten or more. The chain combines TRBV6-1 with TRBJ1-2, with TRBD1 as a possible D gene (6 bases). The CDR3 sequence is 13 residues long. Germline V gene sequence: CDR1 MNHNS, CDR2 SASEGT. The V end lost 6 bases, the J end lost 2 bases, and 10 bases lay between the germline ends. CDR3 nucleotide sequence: TGTGCCAGCAGCTCAGGGGCCAACTATGGCTACACCTTC. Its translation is CASSSGANYGYTF.

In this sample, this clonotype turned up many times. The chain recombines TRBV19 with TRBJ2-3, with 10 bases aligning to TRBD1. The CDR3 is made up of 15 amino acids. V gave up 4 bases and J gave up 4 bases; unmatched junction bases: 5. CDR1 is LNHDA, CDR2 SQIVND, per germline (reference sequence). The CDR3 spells CASSRGTGAADTQYF. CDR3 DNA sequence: TGTGCCAGTAGTAGAGGGACAGGGGCCGCAGATACGCAGTATTTT. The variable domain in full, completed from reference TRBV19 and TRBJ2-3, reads DGGITQSPKYLFRKEGQNVTLSCEQNLNHDAMYWYRQDPGQGLRLIYYSQIVNDFQKGDIAEGYSVSREKKESFPLTVTSAQKNPTAFYLCASSRGTGAADTQYFGPGTRLTVL.

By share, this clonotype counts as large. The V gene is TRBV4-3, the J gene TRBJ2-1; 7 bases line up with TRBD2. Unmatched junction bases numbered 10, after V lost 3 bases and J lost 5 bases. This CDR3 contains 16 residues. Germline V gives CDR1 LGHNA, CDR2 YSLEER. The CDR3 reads CASSQALGLPDNEQFF. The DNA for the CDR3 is TGCGCCAGCAGCCAGGCTCTGGGACTACCGGACAATGAGCAGTTCTTC.

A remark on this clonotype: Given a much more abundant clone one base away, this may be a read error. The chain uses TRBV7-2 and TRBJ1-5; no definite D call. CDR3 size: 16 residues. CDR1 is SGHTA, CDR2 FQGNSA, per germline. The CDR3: CASSLVGGNSNQSQHF. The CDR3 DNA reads TGTGCCAGCAGCTTAGTGGGCGGGAATAGCAATCAGTCCCAGCATTTT.

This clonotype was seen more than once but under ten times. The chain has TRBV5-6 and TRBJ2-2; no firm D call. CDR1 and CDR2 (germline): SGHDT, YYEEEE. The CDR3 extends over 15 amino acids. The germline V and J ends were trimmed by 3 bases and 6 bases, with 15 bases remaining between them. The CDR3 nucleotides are TGTGCCAGCAGCTCTTCCCCTCAGATGGCCGGGGAGCTGTTTTTT. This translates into CASSSSPQMAGELFF.

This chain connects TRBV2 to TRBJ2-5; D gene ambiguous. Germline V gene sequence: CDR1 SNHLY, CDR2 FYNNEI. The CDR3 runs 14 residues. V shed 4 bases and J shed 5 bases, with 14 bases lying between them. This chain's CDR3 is CASSATASPETQYF. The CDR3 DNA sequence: TGTGCCAGCAGTGCTACAGCGAGTCCGGAGACCCAGTACTTC. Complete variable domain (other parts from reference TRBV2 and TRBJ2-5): EPEVTQTPSHQVTQMGQEVILRCVPISNHLYFYWYRQILGQKVEFLVSFYNNEISEKSEIFDDQFSVERPDGSNFTLKIRSTKLEDSAMYFCASSATASPETQYFGPGTRLLVL.

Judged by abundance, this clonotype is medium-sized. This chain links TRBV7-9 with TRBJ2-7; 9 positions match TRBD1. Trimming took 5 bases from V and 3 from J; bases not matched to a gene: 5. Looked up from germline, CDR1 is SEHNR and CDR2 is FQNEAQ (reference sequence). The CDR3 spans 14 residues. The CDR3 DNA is TGTGCCAGCAGCGCACAGGGGGCCTTCTACGAGCAGTACTTC. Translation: CASSAQGAFYEQYF.

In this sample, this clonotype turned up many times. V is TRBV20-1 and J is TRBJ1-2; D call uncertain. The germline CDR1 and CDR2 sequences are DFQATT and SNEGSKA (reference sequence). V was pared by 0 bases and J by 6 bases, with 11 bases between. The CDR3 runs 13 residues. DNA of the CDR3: TGCAGTGCTAGAGATGCGGTTGGGAATGGCTACACCTTC. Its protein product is CSARDAVGNGYTF.

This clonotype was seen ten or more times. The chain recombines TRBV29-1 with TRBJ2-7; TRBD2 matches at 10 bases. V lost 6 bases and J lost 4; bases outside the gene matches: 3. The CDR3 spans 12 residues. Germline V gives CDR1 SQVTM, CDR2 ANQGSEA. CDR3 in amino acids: CSVGTSVYEQYF. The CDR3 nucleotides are TGCAGCGTCGGGACTAGCGTTTACGAGCAGTACTTC.

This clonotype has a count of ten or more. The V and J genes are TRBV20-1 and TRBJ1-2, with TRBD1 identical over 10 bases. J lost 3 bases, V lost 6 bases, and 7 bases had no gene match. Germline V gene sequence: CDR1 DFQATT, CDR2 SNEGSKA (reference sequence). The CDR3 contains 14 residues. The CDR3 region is CSAEGTGEDYGYTF. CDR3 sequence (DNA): TGCAGTGCGGAAGGGACAGGGGAGGACTATGGCTACACCTTC.

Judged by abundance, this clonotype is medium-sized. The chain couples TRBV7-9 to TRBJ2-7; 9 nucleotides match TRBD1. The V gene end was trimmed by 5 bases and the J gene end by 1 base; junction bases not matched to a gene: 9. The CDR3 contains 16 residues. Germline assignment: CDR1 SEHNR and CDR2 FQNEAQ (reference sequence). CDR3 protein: CASSGRDRVISYEQYF. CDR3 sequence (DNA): TGTGCCAGCAGCGGAAGGGACAGGGTCATTTCCTACGAGCAGTACTTC.

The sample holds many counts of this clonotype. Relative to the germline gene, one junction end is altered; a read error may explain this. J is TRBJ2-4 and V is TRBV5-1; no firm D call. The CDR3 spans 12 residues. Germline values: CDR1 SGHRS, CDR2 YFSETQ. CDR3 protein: CASSLEGRVFNF. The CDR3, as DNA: TGCGCCAGCAGCTTGGAGGGTAGGGTTTTCAACTTC.

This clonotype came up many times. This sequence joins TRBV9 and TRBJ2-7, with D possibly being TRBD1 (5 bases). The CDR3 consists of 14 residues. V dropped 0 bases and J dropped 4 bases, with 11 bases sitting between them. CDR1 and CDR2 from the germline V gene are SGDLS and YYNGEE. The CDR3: CASSVDQGRYEQYF. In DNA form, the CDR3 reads TGTGCCAGCAGCGTAGATCAGGGCAGATACGAGCAGTACTTC.

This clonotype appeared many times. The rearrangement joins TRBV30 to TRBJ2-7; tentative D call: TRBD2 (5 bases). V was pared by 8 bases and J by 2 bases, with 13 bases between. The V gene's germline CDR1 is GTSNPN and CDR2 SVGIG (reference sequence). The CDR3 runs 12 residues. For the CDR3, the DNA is TGTGCCGGATCGGGAACAACCTACGAGCAGTACTTC. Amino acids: CAGSGTTYEQYF.

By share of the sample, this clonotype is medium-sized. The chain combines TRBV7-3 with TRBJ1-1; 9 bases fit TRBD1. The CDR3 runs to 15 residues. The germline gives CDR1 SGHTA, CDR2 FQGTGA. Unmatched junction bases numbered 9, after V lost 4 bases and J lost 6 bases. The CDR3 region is CASSYGTGRLAEAFF. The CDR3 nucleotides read TGTGCCAGCAGCTACGGGACAGGGAGGTTGGCTGAAGCTTTCTTT.

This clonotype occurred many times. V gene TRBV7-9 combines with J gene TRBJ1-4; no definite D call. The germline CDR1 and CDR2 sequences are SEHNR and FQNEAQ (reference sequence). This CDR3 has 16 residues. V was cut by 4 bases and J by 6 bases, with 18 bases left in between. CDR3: CASSSLESTSDEKLFF. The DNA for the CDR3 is TGTGCCAGCAGCTCTTTGGAATCGACCAGCGATGAAAAACTGTTTTTT.